The sample holds a few counts of the clone carrying this T cell receptor beta chain. The data were obtained in a study of identical twins. TCRdb passed the 5' RACE reads through MiXCR, listing each CDR3 protein once. The table has just over 500,000 distinct CDR3 sequences, around 20% seen once. These same data were also listed under a study on T cells expressing NK-cell markers. Per that study: In a handful of donors, dominant clonotypes made up about 25-60.1% of CD3+CD56-NKG2C+ cells.

Sequencing was carried out using CD4+ T cells sorted from blood. The TCR comes from a woman aged 18-35 years in good health.

The CDR3 region is CSAQAGKPEQFF. The CDR3 DNA is TGCAGTGCCCAAGCGGGAAAGCCTGAGCAGTTCTTC. The chain joins TRBV20-1 to TRBJ2-1; 7 nucleotides agree with TRBD2. Germline V gene data show CDR1 as DFQATT and CDR2 as SNEGSKA (reference sequence). The CDR3 has 12 residues. Trimming took 6 bases from V and 9 from J; bases not matched to a gene: 8.